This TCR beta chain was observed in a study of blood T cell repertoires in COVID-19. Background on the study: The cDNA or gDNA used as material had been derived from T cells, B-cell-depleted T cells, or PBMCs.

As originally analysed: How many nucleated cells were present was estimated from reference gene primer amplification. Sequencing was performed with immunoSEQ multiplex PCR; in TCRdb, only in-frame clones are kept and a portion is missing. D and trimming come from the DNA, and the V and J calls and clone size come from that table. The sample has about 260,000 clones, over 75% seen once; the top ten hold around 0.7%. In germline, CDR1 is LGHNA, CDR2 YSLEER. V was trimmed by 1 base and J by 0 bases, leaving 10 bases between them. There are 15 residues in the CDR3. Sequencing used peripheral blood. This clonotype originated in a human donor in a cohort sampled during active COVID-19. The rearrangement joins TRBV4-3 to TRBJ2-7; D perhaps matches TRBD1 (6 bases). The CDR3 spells CASSQGWDTSYEQYF. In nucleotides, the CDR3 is TGCGCCAGCAGCCAAGGGTGGGACACCTCCTACGAGCAGTACTTC.